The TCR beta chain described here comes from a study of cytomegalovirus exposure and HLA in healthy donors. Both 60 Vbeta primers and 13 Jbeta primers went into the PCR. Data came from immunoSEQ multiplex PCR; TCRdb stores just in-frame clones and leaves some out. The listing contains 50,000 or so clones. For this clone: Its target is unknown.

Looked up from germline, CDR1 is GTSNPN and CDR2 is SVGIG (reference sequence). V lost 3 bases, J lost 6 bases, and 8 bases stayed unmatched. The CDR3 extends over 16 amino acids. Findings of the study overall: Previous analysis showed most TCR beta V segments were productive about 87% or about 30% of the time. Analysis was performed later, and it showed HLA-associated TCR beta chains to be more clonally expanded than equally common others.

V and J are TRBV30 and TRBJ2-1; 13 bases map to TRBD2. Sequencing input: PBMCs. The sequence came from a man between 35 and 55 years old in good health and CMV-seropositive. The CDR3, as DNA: TGTGCCTGGAGGCCTCGGACTAGCGGGGGATCCAATGAGCAGTTCTTC. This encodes CAWRPRTSGGSNEQFF.